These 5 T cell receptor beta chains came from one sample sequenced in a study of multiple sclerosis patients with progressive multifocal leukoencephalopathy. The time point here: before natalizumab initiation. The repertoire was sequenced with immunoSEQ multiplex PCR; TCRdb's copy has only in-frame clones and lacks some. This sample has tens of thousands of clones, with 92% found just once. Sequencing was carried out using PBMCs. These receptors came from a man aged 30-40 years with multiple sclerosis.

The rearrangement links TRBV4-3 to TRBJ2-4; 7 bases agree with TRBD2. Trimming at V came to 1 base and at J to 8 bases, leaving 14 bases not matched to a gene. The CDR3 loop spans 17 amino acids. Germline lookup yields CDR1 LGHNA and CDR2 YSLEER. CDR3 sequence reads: CASSQGEGTPGSYIQYF. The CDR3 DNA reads TGCGCCAGCAGCCAAGGGGAGGGGACCCCCGGGAGTTACATTCAGTACTTC.

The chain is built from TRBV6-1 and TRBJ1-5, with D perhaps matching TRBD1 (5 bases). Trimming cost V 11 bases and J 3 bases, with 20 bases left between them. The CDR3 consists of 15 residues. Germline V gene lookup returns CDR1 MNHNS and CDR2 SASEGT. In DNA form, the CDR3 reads TGTGCCGTGTCCGCCGGGGCCCGTTTCAATCAGCCCCAGCATTTT. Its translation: CAVSAGARFNQPQHF.

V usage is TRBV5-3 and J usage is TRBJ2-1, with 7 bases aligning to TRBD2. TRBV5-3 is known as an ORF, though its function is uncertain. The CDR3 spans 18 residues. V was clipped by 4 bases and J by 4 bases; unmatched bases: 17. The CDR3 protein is CARSPPQRGGPSYNEQFF. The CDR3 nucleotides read TGTGCCAGAAGCCCCCCCCAGCGGGGAGGCCCTTCTTACAATGAGCAGTTCTTC.

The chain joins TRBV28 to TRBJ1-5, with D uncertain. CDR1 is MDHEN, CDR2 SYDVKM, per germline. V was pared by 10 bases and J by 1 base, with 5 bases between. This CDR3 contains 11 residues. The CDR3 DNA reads TGTGCCACCAGGAGCAATCAGCCCCAGCATTTT. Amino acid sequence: CATRSNQPQHF.

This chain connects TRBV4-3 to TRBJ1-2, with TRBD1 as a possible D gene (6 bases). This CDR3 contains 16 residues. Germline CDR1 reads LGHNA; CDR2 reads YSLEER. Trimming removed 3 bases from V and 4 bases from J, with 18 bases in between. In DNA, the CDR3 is TGCGCCAGCAGCCAGAACCCGGGGGCGGGTCCCTATGGCTACACCTTC. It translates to CASSQNPGAGPYGYTF.